The present TCR beta chain was sequenced within a study of blood T cell repertoires in COVID-19. Turning to the study itself: Researchers got acute and convalescent COVID-19 samples from the United States, Italy and Spain. From T cells, B-cell-depleted T cells, or PBMCs came the material, which was cDNA or gDNA.

Per the original data handling: Estimates of nucleated cell counts were drawn from the amplification of reference gene primers. Sequencing was performed with immunoSEQ multiplex PCR; in TCRdb, only in-frame clones are kept and a portion is missing. That table gives V, J and clone size, and the DNA gave D and trimming. The table has tens of thousands of clones, 91% seen once. The CDR3 is 18 residues long. Germline assignment: CDR1 LGHNA and CDR2 YNFKEQ. Trimming removed 1 base from V and 10 bases from J; junction bases left unmatched: 17. The clonotype originates from a man in his sixties or seventies with active COVID-19. Material: peripheral blood. This chain links TRBV4-2 with TRBJ2-1; 9 nucleotides match TRBD2. The CDR3 loop reads CASSQGTVVSGGPSEQFF. CDR3 nucleotides: TGTGCCAGCAGCCAAGGGACTGTCGTAAGCGGGGGGCCGTCGGAGCAGTTCTTC.